This T cell receptor (beta chain) comes out of a study of T-cell reconstitution after alpha-beta-depleted transplantation in children. Preparation of the TCRbeta library used unique molecular identifiers. In TCRdb, the PCR reads were re-called with MiXCR into one record per CDR3 protein. The repertoire holds a few hundred thousand distinct CDR3 sequences, with about 14% as singletons. This clonotype was sampled from a human donor who donated a stem cell graft to a child with Fanconi anemia. Source: PBMCs, taken from the stem cell graft.

In DNA form, the CDR3 reads TGCGCCAGCAGCTTGAATGGGGTTAATAATTCACCCCTCCACTTT. Translation gives CASSLNGVNNSPLHF. The J gene is TRBJ1-6, the V gene TRBV5-1; no definite D call. Germline loops: CDR1 SGHRS, CDR2 YFSETQ. This CDR3 is 15 amino acids long. Trimming stripped 1 base from V and 5 bases from J, with 10 bases between.